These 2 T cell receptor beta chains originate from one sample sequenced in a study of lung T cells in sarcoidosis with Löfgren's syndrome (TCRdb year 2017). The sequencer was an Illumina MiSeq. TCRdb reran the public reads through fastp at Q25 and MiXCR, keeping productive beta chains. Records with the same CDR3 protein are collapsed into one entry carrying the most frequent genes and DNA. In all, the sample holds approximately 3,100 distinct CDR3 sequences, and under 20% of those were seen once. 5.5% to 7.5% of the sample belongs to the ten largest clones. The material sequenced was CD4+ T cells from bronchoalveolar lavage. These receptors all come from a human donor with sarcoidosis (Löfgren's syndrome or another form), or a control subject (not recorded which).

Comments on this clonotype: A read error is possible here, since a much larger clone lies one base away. DNA for the CDR3: TGTGCCAGCTCTCGGGACACCAGGCGCACTGAAGCTTTCTTT. This translates into CASSRDTRRTEAFF. The chain employs TRBV18 and TRBJ1-1; weak D call: TRBD1 (6 bases). Germline values: CDR1 KGHSH, CDR2 LQKENI. Deletions cut 6 bases from V and 4 bases from J, with 15 bases between. The length of the CDR3 is 14 residues. The full variable domain, its missing parts supplied by reference TRBV18 and TRBJ1-1, is NAGVMQNPRHLVRRRGQEARLRCSPMKGHSHVYWYRQLPEEGLKFMVYLQKENIIDESGMPKERFSAEFPKEGPSILRIQQVVRGDSAAYFCASSRDTRRTEAFFGQGTRLTVV.

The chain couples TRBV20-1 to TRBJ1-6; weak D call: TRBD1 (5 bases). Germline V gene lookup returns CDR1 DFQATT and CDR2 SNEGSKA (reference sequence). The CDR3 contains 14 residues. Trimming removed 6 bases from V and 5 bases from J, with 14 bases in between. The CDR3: CSAPGRGDNSPLHF. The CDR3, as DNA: TGCAGTGCCCCGGGGAGGGGAGATAATTCACCCCTCCACTTT.